Below, 8 T cell receptor beta chains from the same sample are listed, as sequenced in a study of early T cells in non-severe SARS-CoV-2 infection. TCRdb redid the calling of the 5' RACE reads with MiXCR, one entry per CDR3 protein. The table lists over 30,000 distinct CDR3 sequences, around 4.1% of them singletons. Material: whole blood. The receptors stem from an adult who was a healthcare worker with PCR-confirmed SARS-CoV-2 infection or an uninfected control (not recorded which).

This clonotype was picked up many times. The chain has TRBV7-2 and TRBJ2-3, with D uncertain. V lost 4 bases to trimming and J lost 1 base, with 9 bases between them. There are 14 residues in the CDR3. The germline V gene has CDR1 SGHTA and CDR2 FQGNSA. CDR3 sequence reads: CASSWGKGTDTQYF. The CDR3 DNA reads TGTGCCAGCAGCTGGGGAAAGGGCACAGATACGCAGTATTTT.

The sample holds many counts of this clonotype. The gene calls are TRBV18 and TRBJ2-1; 9 nucleotides align to TRBD1. With V trimmed by 3 bases and J by 9 bases, 12 bases remained unmatched. The germline V gene encodes CDR1 KGHSH and CDR2 LQKENI. The CDR3 length is 16 residues. CDR3 loop: CASSPAAGTGKGEQFF. The CDR3 DNA reads as TGTGCCAGCTCACCGGCCGCAGGGACAGGGAAGGGTGAGCAGTTCTTC. Full variable domain (remainder filled in from reference TRBV18 and TRBJ2-1): NAGVMQNPRHLVRRRGQEARLRCSPMKGHSHVYWYRQLPEEGLKFMVYLQKENIIDESGMPKERFSAEFPKEGPSILRIQQVVRGDSAAYFCASSPAAGTGKGEQFFGPGTRLTVL.

Ten or more counts support this clonotype. The chain links TRBV29-1 to TRBJ2-2, with 9 bases matching TRBD2. V was pared by 4 bases and J by 7 bases, with 7 bases of the junction left unmatched. CDR3 length: 14 amino acids. Germline lookup yields CDR1 SQVTM and CDR2 ANQGSEA. CDR3 nucleotides: TGCAGCGTTGTCATAGCGGGAGCGGTCGGGGAGCTGTTTTTT. Its protein is CSVVIAGAVGELFF.

The table lists this clonotype with many counts. Mismatch with germline at one junction end may stem from a read error. The chain recombines TRBV11-3 with TRBJ2-7; maybe TRBD2 (6 bases). Germline lookup yields CDR1 SGHNT and CDR2 YENEEA. The length of the CDR3 is 12 residues. In nucleotides, the CDR3 is TGTGCCAGCAGCTTAGTCCGAGGGAGGACGAACTTC. It translates to CASSLVRGRTNF.

This clonotype was counted at least ten times. The gene calls are TRBV29-1 and TRBJ2-3; D is unresolved. V gave up 8 bases and J gave up 4 bases, with 13 bases separating them. Germline CDR1 and CDR2: SQVTM and ANQGSEA. CDR3 size: 12 residues. CDR3 protein: CSLGRPADTQYF. The CDR3 DNA is TGCAGCCTTGGGCGGCCGGCAGATACGCAGTATTTT.

This clonotype was picked up many times. V gene TRBV6-2 or TRBV6-3 combines with J gene TRBJ1-5; D remains ambiguous. V lost 7 bases and J lost 4, with 17 bases in between. The germline gives CDR1 MNHEY, CDR2 SVGEGT. The CDR3 is 15 residues long. The CDR3 here is CASTRKIALNQPQHF. CDR3 nucleotide sequence: TGTGCCAGCACCCGGAAAATTGCCTTAAATCAGCCCCAGCATTTT.

This clonotype came up many times. This chain connects TRBV27 to TRBJ1-5; D may be TRBD1 (6 bases). The V and J ends lost 2 bases and 6 bases respectively, with 8 bases between them. The CDR3 length is 13 residues. Germline V gene sequence: CDR1 MNHEY, CDR2 SMNVEV (reference sequence). The CDR3, as DNA: TGTGCCAGCAGTTTAGAGGGGGGTCAGCCCCAGCATTTT. Protein: CASSLEGGQPQHF.

This clonotype showed up many times. This chain's CDR3 is CASSLDWPSPEQYF. Here the CDR3 DNA reads TGCGCCAGCAGCTTGGATTGGCCCAGCCCCGAGCAGTACTTC. The rearrangement uses TRBV5-1 and TRBJ2-7; D is unresolved. Trimming took 0 bases from V and 6 from J, leaving 13 bases between them. The CDR3 is made up of 14 amino acids. Germline CDR1 is SGHRS and CDR2 is YFSETQ.